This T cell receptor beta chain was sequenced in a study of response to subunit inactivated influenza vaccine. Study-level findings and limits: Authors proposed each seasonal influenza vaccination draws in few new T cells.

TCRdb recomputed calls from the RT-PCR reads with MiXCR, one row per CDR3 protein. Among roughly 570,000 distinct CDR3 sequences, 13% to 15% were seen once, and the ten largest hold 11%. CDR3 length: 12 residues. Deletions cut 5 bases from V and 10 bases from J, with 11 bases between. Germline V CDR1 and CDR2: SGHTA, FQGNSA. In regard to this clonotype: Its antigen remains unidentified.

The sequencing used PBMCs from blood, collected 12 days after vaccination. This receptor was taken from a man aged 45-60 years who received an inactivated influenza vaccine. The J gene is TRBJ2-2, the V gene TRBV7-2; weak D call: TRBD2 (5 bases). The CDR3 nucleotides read TGTGCCAGCAGCCCGCGGGTGTCGGAGCTGTTTTTT. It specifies CASSPRVSELFF.